This T cell receptor beta chain is from a study of blood T cell repertoires in COVID-19. The wider study: From the United States, Italy and Spain came samples of acute and convalescent COVID-19. In each case, the material was cDNA or gDNA derived from T cells, B-cell-depleted T cells, or PBMCs.

Under the authors' procedure: Reference gene primer amplification gave estimated nucleated cell counts. Clones were sequenced by immunoSEQ multiplex PCR, and TCRdb holds only the in-frame ones, with some missing. V, J and clone size derive from that table, while D and trimming were established from the DNA sequence. The sample comprises 150,000 to 200,000 clones, 85% to 90% of which are singletons, and 0.62% rests with the top ten. This CDR3 is 14 amino acids long. Trimming at V came to 4 bases and at J to 0 bases, leaving 2 bases not matched to a gene. Per the germline V gene, CDR1 is GTSNPN and CDR2 is SVGIG (reference sequence).

The receptor's source is a man aged 45-60 years with acute or convalescent COVID-19. The chain uses TRBV30 and TRBJ2-2; TRBD1 matches at 7 bases. Material: peripheral blood. The CDR3 protein is CAWNRGPNTGELFF. The CDR3, as DNA: TGTGCCTGGAATAGGGGGCCGAACACCGGGGAGCTGTTTTTT. The whole variable domain, filled in from reference TRBV30 and TRBJ2-2, reads SQTIHQWPATLVQPVGSPLSLECTVEGTSNPNLYWYRQAAGRGLQLLFYSVGIGQISSEVPQNLSASRPQDRQFILSSKKLLLSDSGFYLCAWNRGPNTGELFFGEGSRLTVL.